These T cell receptor beta chains were read from a single sample in a study of graft-versus-host responses after intestinal transplantation. No antigen has been identified for these receptors. The data were produced by immunoSEQ multiplex PCR, yet TCRdb's version contains in-frame clones alone and is incomplete. The table has 75,000 to 100,000 clones, about 93% seen once. Sequencing used unstimulated CD8+ T cells sorted from spleen or lymph node cells, obtained before intestinal transplant. The receptors here all came from a human donor who received an intestinal transplant. Each CDR3 is given with its conserved first and last residue. A D gene is named only where the DNA matches it firmly.

d_gene	j_gene	len	v_gene	CDR3aa
.	TRBJ1-2	15	TRBV6-6	CASSYGGGPSYGYTF
.	TRBJ2-2	13	TRBV5-1	CASRGPNTGELFF
TRBD2	.	14	TRBV2	CASRTGLYSYEQYF
.	TRBJ1-1	14	TRBV30	CAWTMEGADTEAFF
.	TRBJ1-6	14	TRBV19	CASSLQQGRSPLHF
TRBD1	TRBJ1-1	14	TRBV14	CASSQTGVWTEAFF
.	TRBJ2-1	15	TRBV4-2	CASRDSGSNWDEQFF
TRBD1	TRBJ2-7	14	TRBV5-1	CASSRTGAAYEQYF
TRBD2	.	18	TRBV27	CASSPNPVTSGINYEQYF
TRBD1	TRBJ2-7	18	TRBV4-1	CASSQEAWGTGGTYEQYF
.	TRBJ1-5	13	TRBV4-3	CASSQDRGKPQHF
.	TRBJ1-1	14	TRBV13	CASSLGRRVTEAFF
TRBD1	TRBJ2-1	17	TRBV7-9	CASSWTGLRGYYNEQFF
.	TRBJ2-1	12	TRBV7-8	CASSTTANEQFF
.	TRBJ2-1	13	TRBV19	CASLDRAHNEQFF
.	TRBJ1-1	14	TRBV13	CASSFRGSNTEAFF
.	TRBJ1-2	13	TRBV13	CASSSGAGYGYTF
TRBD1	TRBJ1-2	12	TRBV4-1	CASSHYRGGYTF
.	TRBJ2-1	16	TRBV4-1	CASSQEPAVLYNEQFF
.	TRBJ2-1	11	TRBV29-1	CSAPFTGEQFF
.	TRBJ2-3	11	TRBV4-2	CASSPGDTQYF
.	TRBJ1-2	20	TRBV2	CASSESGTGDLSPGGYGYTF
TRBD1	TRBJ2-7	16	TRBV4-1	CASSQGTAGNSYEQYF
TRBD2	TRBJ2-5	16	TRBV9	CASSPNSGLGQETQYF
.	TRBJ2-5	15	TRBV13	CASSSPMSGEETQYF
.	TRBJ2-7	14	TRBV7-6	CASSFSQGGYEQYF
.	TRBJ2-6	15	TRBV28	CASSYILSGANVLTF
TRBD2	TRBJ2-3	12	TRBV30	CAWGRGADTQYF
TRBD1	TRBJ1-2	15	TRBV7-9	CASSPSTGANYGYTF
TRBD1	TRBJ1-1	13	TRBV6-5	CASSWDRNTEAFF
.	TRBJ2-1	14	TRBV6-5	CASSYLSSHNEQFF
.	TRBJ1-1	17	TRBV30	CAWSVPWGDSLNTEAFF
TRBD1	TRBJ1-5	15	TRBV4-1	CASSQIGGTVQPQHF
.	TRBJ2-1	18	TRBV2	CASSEDEGTAVSYNEQFF
TRBD2	TRBJ2-7	15	TRBV7-8	CASSLVLAGPYEQYF
.	TRBJ1-2	13	TRBV19	CASSIGRVDGYTF
.	TRBJ2-7	14	TRBV5-6	CASSLGGANYEQYF
.	TRBJ1-2	12	TRBV4-2	CASSQAVYGYTF